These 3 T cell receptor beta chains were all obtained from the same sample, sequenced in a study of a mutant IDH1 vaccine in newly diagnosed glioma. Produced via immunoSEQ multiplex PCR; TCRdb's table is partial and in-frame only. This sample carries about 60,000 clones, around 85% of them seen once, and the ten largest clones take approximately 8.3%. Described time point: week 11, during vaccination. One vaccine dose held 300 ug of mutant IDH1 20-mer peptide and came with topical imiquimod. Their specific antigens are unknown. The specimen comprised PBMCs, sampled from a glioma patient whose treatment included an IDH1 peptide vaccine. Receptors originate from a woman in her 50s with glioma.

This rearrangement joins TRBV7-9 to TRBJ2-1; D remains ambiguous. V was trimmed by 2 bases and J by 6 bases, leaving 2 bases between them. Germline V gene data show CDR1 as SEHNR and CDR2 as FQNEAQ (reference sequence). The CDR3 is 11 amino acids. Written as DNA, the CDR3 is TGTGCCAGCAGCTTAACCAATGAGCAGTTCTTC. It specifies CASSLTNEQFF.

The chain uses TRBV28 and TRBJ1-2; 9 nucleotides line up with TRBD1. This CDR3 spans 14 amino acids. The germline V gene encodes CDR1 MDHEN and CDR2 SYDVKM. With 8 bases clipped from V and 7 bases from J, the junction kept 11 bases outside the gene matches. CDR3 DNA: TGTGCCAGCCTACTTGCCGGACAGGGGTTTGGCTACACCTTC. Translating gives CASLLAGQGFGYTF.

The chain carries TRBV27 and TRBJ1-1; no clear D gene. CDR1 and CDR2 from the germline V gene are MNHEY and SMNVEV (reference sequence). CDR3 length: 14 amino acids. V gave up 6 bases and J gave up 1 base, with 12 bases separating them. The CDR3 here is CASSRSGENTEAFF. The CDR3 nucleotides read TGTGCCAGCAGCCGATCCGGCGAGAACACTGAAGCTTTCTTT.